This TCR beta chain was documented in a study of breast tumors, draining lymph nodes, adjacent tissues listed by TCRdb under 2016. About the study as a whole: TCR beta repertoires were compared across tumor, adjacent nontumor tissue and axillary lymph nodes obtained from breast cancer patients. In human breast cancer, the study set out to assess how tumor, surrounding tissue and draining lymph node repertoires relate to one another and whether T cells might be exchanged between them.

Lymph node samples were obtained from the axillary draining lymph nodes of breast cancer patients. Sequenced on an Illumina HiSeq 2000. Multiplex PCR amplification was used to build the TCR beta chain libraries. The amplified TCR beta chain products were analyzed by high-throughput sequencing. The raw public data were reprocessed by TCRdb itself: fastp quality trimming at Q25, MiXCR clonotype calling, in-frame beta chains only. Duplicate CDR3 protein sequences are folded into a single record with the most common DNA and genes. The sample table holds around 300,000 distinct CDR3 sequences, of which 30% were seen once. The ten largest account for more than 1% of the sample. Measured from the cysteine to the phenylalanine, the CDR3 is 13 residues long. The sequence is cut down to CDR3 DNA, 39 bases in frame from base 1. In the germline V gene, CDR1 corresponds to MNHEY and CDR2 to SVGEGT. The junction shows trimming of 4 bases on V and 8 bases on J, and the gene matches do not reach 5 bases of it.

What the work shows at the level of the full study, not this receptor alone: Tumor T-cell repertoires showed less diversity than lymph node repertoires and more diversity than nontumor tissue repertoires, and tumor T-cell repertoires showed preferential V and J gene usage. The similarity between tumor and nontumor tissue repertoires was significantly greater in luminal-like breast cancer than in basal-like breast cancer. The data were judged consistent with most tumor T cells deriving from the lymph node and then expanding within tumor tissue. The study presented the conclusion that tumor T cells originate in lymph nodes as consistent with a hypothesis, not as something directly demonstrated.

In this sample, this clonotype turned up many times. Which antigen it targets is not known. Base qualities are not provided; no much larger clone lies one nucleotide away. Input material: axillary lymph node tissue. The clonotype comes from a female donor with breast cancer. Some clones in this sample may be carry-over from other donors' samples. The V and J segments used are TRBV6-2 or TRBV6-3 and TRBJ2-1, with 7 bases in between that match TRBD2. The CDR3 region has the sequence CASSLTSVHEQFF. The DNA is TGTGCCAGCAGTTTAACTAGCGTCCATGAGCAGTTCTTC.